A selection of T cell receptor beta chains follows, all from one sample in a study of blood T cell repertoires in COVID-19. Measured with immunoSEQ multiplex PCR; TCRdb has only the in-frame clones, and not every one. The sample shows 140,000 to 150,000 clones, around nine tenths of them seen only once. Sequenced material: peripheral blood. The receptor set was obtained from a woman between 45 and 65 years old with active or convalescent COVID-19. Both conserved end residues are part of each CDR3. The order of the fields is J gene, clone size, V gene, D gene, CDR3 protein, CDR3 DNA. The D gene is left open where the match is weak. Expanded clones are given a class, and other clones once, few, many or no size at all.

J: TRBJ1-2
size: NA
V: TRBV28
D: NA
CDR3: CASSKMTGQGIYGYTF
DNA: TGTGCCAGCAGTAAAATGACAGGTCAGGGGATATATGGCTACACCTTC

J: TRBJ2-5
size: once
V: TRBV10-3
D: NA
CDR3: CAINRQAQETQYF
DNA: TGTGCCATCAACCGACAGGCACAAGAGACCCAGTACTTC

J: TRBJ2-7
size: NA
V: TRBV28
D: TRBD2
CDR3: CASTTSGSPEQYF
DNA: TGTGCCAGCACGACTAGCGGGAGCCCCGAGCAGTACTTC

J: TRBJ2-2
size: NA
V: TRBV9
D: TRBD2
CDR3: CASSVVPAGSNTGELFF
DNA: TGTGCCAGCAGCGTAGTCCCAGCGGGGTCGAACACCGGGGAGCTGTTTTTT

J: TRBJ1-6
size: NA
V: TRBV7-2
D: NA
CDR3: CASSLNRVRSPLHF
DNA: TGTGCCAGCAGCTTAAATCGGGTGCGGTCACCCCTCCACTTT

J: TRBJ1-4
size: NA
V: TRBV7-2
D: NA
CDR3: CASSIGSREKLFF
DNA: TGTGCCAGCAGCATCGGGAGCCGCGAAAAACTGTTTTTT

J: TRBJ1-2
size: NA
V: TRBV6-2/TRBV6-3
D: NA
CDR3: CASSSGYGYTF
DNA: TGTGCCAGCAGTTCCGGCTATGGCTACACCTTC

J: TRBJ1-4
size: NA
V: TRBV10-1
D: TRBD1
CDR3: CASTKTGGADIISEKLFF
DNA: TGCGCCAGCACCAAGACAGGGGGCGCCGACATCATTAGTGAAAAACTGTTTTTT

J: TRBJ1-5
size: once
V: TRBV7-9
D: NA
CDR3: CALEALGRQPQHF
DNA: TGTGCCCTTGAAGCGTTGGGGAGGCAGCCCCAGCATTTT

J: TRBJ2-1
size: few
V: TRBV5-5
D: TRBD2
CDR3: CASSLVGTSGRGEQFF
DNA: TGTGCCAGCAGCTTGGTTGGTACTAGCGGGAGAGGAGAGCAGTTCTTC

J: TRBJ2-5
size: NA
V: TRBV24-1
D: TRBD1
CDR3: CATSESGTGTKTQYF
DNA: TGTGCCACCAGTGAATCCGGGACAGGGACCAAGACCCAGTACTTC

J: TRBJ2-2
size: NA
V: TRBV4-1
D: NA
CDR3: CASSQTGMGGRDSPGELFF
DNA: TGCGCCAGCAGCCAAACAGGGATGGGCGGGAGAGACAGTCCCGGGGAGCTGTTTTTT

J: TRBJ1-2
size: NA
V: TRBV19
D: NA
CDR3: CASSTRGQGENYGYTF
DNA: TGTGCCAGTAGTACCCGCGGCCAGGGTGAGAACTATGGCTACACCTTC

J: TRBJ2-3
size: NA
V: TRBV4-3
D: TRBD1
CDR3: CASSQGQGGRTDTQYF
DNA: TGCGCCAGCAGCCAAGGACAGGGGGGTCGCACAGATACGCAGTATTTT

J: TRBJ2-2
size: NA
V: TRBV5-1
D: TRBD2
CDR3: CASSLVAGGNTGELFF
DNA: TGCGCCAGCAGCTTGGTAGCGGGAGGGAACACCGGGGAGCTGTTTTTT

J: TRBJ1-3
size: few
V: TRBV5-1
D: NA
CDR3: CASSLGPAGRNGNTIYF
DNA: TGCGCCAGCAGCTTGGGGCCCGCGGGACGGAATGGAAACACCATATATTTT

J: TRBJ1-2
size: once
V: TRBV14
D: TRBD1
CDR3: CASSRLGQVVGGYTF
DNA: TGTGCCAGCAGCCGGCTCGGACAGGTCGTAGGTGGCTACACCTTC

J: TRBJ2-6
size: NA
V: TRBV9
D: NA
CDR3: CASSPDGQGLPLSSGANVLTF
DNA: TGTGCCAGCAGCCCCGATGGGCAGGGGCTGCCGCTTAGCTCTGGGGCCAACGTCCTGACTTTC

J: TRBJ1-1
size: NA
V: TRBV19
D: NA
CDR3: CASSPWGGTEAFF
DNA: TGTGCCAGTAGTCCGTGGGGAGGAACTGAAGCTTTCTTT

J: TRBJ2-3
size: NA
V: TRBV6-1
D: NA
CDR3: CASSEFRLSVDTQYF
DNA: TGTGCCAGCAGTGAATTCAGGCTATCGGTCGATACGCAGTATTTT

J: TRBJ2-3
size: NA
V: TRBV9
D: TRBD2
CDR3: CASSQGTSGSYTQYF
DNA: TGTGCCAGCAGCCAGGGGACTAGCGGGAGTTATACGCAGTATTTT

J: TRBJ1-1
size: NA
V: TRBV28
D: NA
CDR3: CASSFLQGTVDTEAFF
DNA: TGTGCCAGCAGTTTCCTACAGGGTACTGTGGACACTGAAGCTTTCTTT

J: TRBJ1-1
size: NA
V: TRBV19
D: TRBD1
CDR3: CASSVGQGTNTEAFF
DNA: TGTGCCAGTAGTGTCGGACAGGGAACGAACACTGAAGCTTTCTTT

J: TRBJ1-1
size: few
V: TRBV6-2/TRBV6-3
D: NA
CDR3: CASSRTPQNTEAFF
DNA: TGTGCCAGCAGCAGGACACCCCAGAACACTGAAGCTTTCTTT

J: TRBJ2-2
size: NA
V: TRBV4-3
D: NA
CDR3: CASSQGGGELFF
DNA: TGCGCCAGCAGCCAAGGAGGAGGGGAGCTGTTTTTT

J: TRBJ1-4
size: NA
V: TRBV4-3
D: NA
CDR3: CASSPPYGKLFF
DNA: TGCGCCAGCAGCCCCCCCTACGGAAAACTGTTTTTT

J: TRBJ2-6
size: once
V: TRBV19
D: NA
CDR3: CASSIVGANSGANVLTF
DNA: TGTGCCAGTAGTATAGTAGGAGCGAACTCTGGGGCCAACGTCCTGACTTTC

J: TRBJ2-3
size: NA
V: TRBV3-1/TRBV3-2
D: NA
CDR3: CASSLRGGTTDTQYF
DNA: TGTGCCAGCAGCCTCCGGGGAGGAACCACAGATACGCAGTATTTT

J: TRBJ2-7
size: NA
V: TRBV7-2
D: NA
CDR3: CASSLALASYEQYF
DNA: TGTGCCAGCAGCTTAGCGCTAGCATCCTACGAGCAGTACTTC

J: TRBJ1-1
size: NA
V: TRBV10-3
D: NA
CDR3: CAINAQGDTEAFF
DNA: TGTGCCATCAACGCCCAGGGCGACACTGAAGCTTTCTTT

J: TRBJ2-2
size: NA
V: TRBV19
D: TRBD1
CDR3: CASSRTGSTGELFF
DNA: TGTGCCAGTTCCCGGACAGGGAGCACCGGGGAGCTGTTTTTT

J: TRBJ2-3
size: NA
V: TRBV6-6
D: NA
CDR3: CATGRERGDTQYF
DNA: TGTGCCACCGGGCGGGAGAGGGGGGATACGCAGTATTTT

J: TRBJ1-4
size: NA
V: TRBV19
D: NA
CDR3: CASTGQFGSTNEKLFF
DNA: TGTGCCAGTACCGGACAGTTTGGGTCAACTAATGAAAAACTGTTTTTT

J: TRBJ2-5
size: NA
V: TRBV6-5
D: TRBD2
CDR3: CASKRSGGVETQYF
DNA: TGTGCCAGCAAGCGTAGCGGGGGGGTGGAGACCCAGTACTTC

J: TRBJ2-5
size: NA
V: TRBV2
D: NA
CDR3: CASIGLFGEKETQYF
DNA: TGTGCCAGCATTGGACTTTTCGGAGAGAAAGAGACCCAGTACTTC

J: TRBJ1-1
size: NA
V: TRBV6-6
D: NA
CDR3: CASTTRGGSLNTEAFF
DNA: TGTGCCAGCACCACTAGGGGGGGAAGTTTGAACACTGAAGCTTTCTTT

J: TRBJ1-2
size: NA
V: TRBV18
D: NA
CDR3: CASSPNRDYYGYTF
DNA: TGTGCCAGCTCACCAAACAGGGATTACTATGGCTACACCTTC

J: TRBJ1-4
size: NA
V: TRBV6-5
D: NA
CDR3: CASSLGGTPEKLFF
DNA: TGTGCCAGCAGTTTGGGTGGGACTCCGGAAAAACTGTTTTTT

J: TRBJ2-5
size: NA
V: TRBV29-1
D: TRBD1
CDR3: CSVEDPGQGLETQYF
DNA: TGCAGCGTTGAAGACCCGGGACAGGGACTGGAGACCCAGTACTTC

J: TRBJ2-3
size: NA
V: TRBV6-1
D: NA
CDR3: CASSDTGVKDTQYF
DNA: TGTGCCAGCAGTGATACGGGAGTAAAAGATACGCAGTATTTT

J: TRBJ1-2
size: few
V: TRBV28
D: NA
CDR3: CASSLQGNYGYTF
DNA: TGTGCCAGCAGTCTACAGGGTAACTATGGCTACACCTTC

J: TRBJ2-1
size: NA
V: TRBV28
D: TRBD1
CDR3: CASSLDGQGYNEQFF
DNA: TGTGCCAGCAGTTTAGACGGACAGGGCTACAATGAGCAGTTCTTC

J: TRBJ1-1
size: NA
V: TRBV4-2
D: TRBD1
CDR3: CASSQARPGQGDPEAFF
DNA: TGTGCCAGCAGCCAAGCCCGCCCGGGACAGGGGGACCCTGAAGCTTTCTTT

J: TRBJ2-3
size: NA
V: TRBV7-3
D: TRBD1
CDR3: CASSSTGQGPSADTQYF
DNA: TGTGCCAGCAGCTCCACAGGACAGGGCCCGAGCGCAGATACGCAGTATTTT

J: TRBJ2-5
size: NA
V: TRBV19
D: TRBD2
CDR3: CASRREASGGETQYF
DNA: TGTGCCAGTAGAAGAGAGGCTAGCGGGGGAGAGACCCAGTACTTC